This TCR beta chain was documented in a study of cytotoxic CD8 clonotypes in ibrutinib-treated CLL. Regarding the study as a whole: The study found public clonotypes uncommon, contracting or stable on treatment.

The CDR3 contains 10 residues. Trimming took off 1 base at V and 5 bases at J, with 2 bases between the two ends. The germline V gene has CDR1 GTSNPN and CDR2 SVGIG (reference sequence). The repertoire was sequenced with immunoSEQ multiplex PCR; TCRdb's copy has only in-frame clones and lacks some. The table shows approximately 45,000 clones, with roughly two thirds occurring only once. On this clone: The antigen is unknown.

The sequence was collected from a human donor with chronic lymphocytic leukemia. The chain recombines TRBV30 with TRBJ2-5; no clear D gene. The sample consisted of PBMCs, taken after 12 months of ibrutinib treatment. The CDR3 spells CAWSGETQYF. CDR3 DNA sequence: TGTGCCTGGAGTGGGGAGACCCAGTACTTC.